This T cell receptor beta chain was identified during a study of T cells in localized non-small cell lung cancer. This table comes from immunoSEQ multiplex PCR, and its TCRdb copy is limited to in-frame clones, with some not included. The sample contains some 34,000 clones, around four fifths of which appear only once. This CDR3 region has 17 residues. The V gene's germline CDR1 is SQVTM and CDR2 ANQGSEA. The germline V and J ends were trimmed by 7 bases and 1 base, with 22 bases remaining between them. The chain links TRBV29-1 to TRBJ2-2; no firm D call. The TCR originated in a male donor aged 60 or over with stage III squamous cell lung carcinoma. Specimen: peripheral blood, collected before any cancer treatment. CDR3 bases: TGCAGCGGTCGCCCTGACGGAAGAAAGATGAACACCGGGGAGCTGTTTTTT. Amino acids: CSGRPDGRKMNTGELFF.